These T cell receptor beta chains were read from a single sample in a study of blood T cell repertoires in COVID-19. Method: immunoSEQ multiplex PCR; TCRdb's copy keeps in-frame clones and lacks some. Among some 90,000 clones, roughly 80% were seen once, and the ten largest hold approximately 10%. The sample was peripheral blood. The receptors here all came from a man aged 65-85 years with active or convalescent COVID-19. Both conserved end residues are part of each CDR3. Rows may omit the clone size; those that give it use once, few, many or a size class.

v_gene: TRBV19
abundance: .
j_gene: TRBJ2-3
CDR3aa: CASSIGSGGADTQYF

v_gene: TRBV2
abundance: .
j_gene: TRBJ1-1
CDR3aa: CASSTTGAGTGTEAFF

v_gene: TRBV5-1
abundance: .
j_gene: TRBJ1-1
CDR3aa: CASSEGQNTEAFF

v_gene: TRBV4-1
abundance: once
j_gene: TRBJ1-5
CDR3aa: CASSQVGTGNQPQHF

v_gene: TRBV3-1/TRBV3-2
abundance: few
j_gene: TRBJ1-2
CDR3aa: CASSQVRTGGYTF

v_gene: TRBV15
abundance: .
j_gene: TRBJ2-3
CDR3aa: CATSRGQGAGLRADTQYF

v_gene: TRBV5-4
abundance: .
j_gene: TRBJ2-7
CDR3aa: CASSSTAEAYEQYF

v_gene: TRBV11-2
abundance: .
j_gene: TRBJ2-2
CDR3aa: CASSRGTGAGELFF

v_gene: TRBV18
abundance: few
j_gene: TRBJ1-5
CDR3aa: CASSPGQGAKPQHF

v_gene: TRBV11-2
abundance: .
j_gene: TRBJ2-4
CDR3aa: CASSESGVNIQYF

v_gene: TRBV7-9
abundance: .
j_gene: TRBJ1-6
CDR3aa: CASSSGTGINSPLHF

v_gene: TRBV6-1
abundance: .
j_gene: TRBJ1-6
CDR3aa: CASSAAGQEYNSPLHF

v_gene: TRBV6-5
abundance: .
j_gene: TRBJ2-4
CDR3aa: CASRDSPPLKNIQYF

v_gene: TRBV19
abundance: few
j_gene: TRBJ1-5
CDR3aa: CASSKTAGIRNQPQHF

v_gene: TRBV7-6
abundance: .
j_gene: TRBJ2-6
CDR3aa: CASSSQANSGANVLTF

v_gene: TRBV10-1
abundance: .
j_gene: TRBJ2-7
CDR3aa: CASSNEVHSEQYF

v_gene: TRBV5-1
abundance: .
j_gene: TRBJ2-3
CDR3aa: CASSTSTGTEADTQYF

v_gene: TRBV29-1
abundance: few
j_gene: TRBJ2-5
CDR3aa: CSVEPQGETQYF

v_gene: TRBV7-6
abundance: .
j_gene: TRBJ2-3
CDR3aa: CASSQLTHRADTQYF

v_gene: TRBV7-2
abundance: once
j_gene: TRBJ2-1
CDR3aa: CASSNRGPSHNEQFF

v_gene: TRBV5-1
abundance: .
j_gene: TRBJ1-1
CDR3aa: CASSLTLRDMNTEAFF

v_gene: TRBV11-2
abundance: .
j_gene: TRBJ2-5
CDR3aa: CASSLGEETQYF

v_gene: TRBV19
abundance: few
j_gene: TRBJ2-5
CDR3aa: CASSPLAGEETQYF

v_gene: TRBV5-5
abundance: .
j_gene: TRBJ2-5
CDR3aa: CASSLGQAGETQYF

v_gene: TRBV7-2
abundance: .
j_gene: TRBJ2-5
CDR3aa: CASSLNWETQYF

v_gene: TRBV10-3
abundance: .
j_gene: TRBJ2-5
CDR3aa: CAISESIAGGPGTQYF

v_gene: TRBV11-2
abundance: .
j_gene: TRBJ1-5
CDR3aa: CASSLGAGINQPQHF

v_gene: TRBV15
abundance: .
j_gene: TRBJ2-2
CDR3aa: CATSRDRQTNTGELFF

v_gene: TRBV19
abundance: .
j_gene: TRBJ1-1
CDR3aa: CASSIRGGQKEAFF

v_gene: TRBV7-8
abundance: .
j_gene: TRBJ2-2
CDR3aa: CASSSGQGTGELFF

v_gene: TRBV20-1
abundance: .
j_gene: TRBJ2-3
CDR3aa: CSASKLVSDTQYF

v_gene: TRBV5-1
abundance: .
j_gene: TRBJ2-1
CDR3aa: CASSNRTGGSNEQFF

v_gene: TRBV7-9
abundance: .
j_gene: TRBJ2-7
CDR3aa: CASSMLGNSYEQYF

v_gene: TRBV4-1
abundance: .
j_gene: TRBJ1-5
CDR3aa: CASSQDPGNQPQHF

v_gene: TRBV3-1/TRBV3-2
abundance: .
j_gene: TRBJ1-6
CDR3aa: CASSQAEGVGSPLHF

v_gene: TRBV29-1
abundance: .
j_gene: TRBJ2-3
CDR3aa: CSVAAGARDTQYF

v_gene: TRBV6-1
abundance: .
j_gene: TRBJ2-4
CDR3aa: CASSEATGRSGGNIQYF

v_gene: TRBV18
abundance: .
j_gene: TRBJ2-5
CDR3aa: CASSPGSGAFNF

v_gene: TRBV2
abundance: .
j_gene: TRBJ2-5
CDR3aa: CASMRRSEETQYF

v_gene: TRBV6-5
abundance: .
j_gene: TRBJ1-6
CDR3aa: CASGGRVNSPLHF